This is a list of T cell receptor beta chains from one sample in a study of T cell responses to AZD1222 COVID-19 vaccine. TCRdb keeps only in-frame clones here, not all; method: immunoSEQ multiplex PCR. The sample lists fewer than 150,000 clones; around 89% were seen once. This specimen was peripheral blood, taken 28 days after the second AZD1222 dose. The source is an adult who received the AZD1222 COVID-19 vaccine. Both conserved end residues are part of each CDR3. A D gene is named only where the DNA matches it firmly. Not all rows give a size; the values are once, few, many and, for expanded clones, a class.

V gene: TRBV10-3
D gene: .
J gene: TRBJ1-1
clone size: .
CDR3 protein: CAISESLGVTEAFF
CDR3 DNA: TGTGCCATCAGTGAGTCGTTAGGAGTCACTGAAGCTTTCTTT

V gene: TRBV6-6
D gene: .
J gene: TRBJ1-1
clone size: .
CDR3 protein: CASSYSNGNTEAFF
CDR3 DNA: TGTGCCAGCAGTTACTCGAATGGGAACACTGAAGCTTTCTTT

V gene: TRBV5-1
D gene: TRBD2
J gene: TRBJ2-1
clone size: .
CDR3 protein: CASSLGNSGGASGRPYNEQFF
CDR3 DNA: TGCGCCAGCAGCTTGGGGAATAGCGGTGGGGCTAGCGGGAGGCCCTACAATGAGCAGTTCTTC

V gene: TRBV7-8
D gene: .
J gene: TRBJ2-6
clone size: .
CDR3 protein: CASSLQTELTVLTF
CDR3 DNA: TGTGCCAGCAGCTTACAGACCGAACTCACCGTCCTGACTTTC

V gene: TRBV2
D gene: .
J gene: TRBJ1-2
clone size: .
CDR3 protein: CASSESRGGGPYGYTF
CDR3 DNA: TGTGCCAGCAGTGAATCCCGGGGGGGTGGGCCCTATGGCTACACCTTC

V gene: TRBV2
D gene: .
J gene: TRBJ1-6
clone size: .
CDR3 protein: CASSVGGALHF
CDR3 DNA: TGTGCCAGCAGTGTGGGGGGGGCCCTCCACTTT

V gene: TRBV12-3/TRBV12-4
D gene: .
J gene: TRBJ1-1
clone size: .
CDR3 protein: CASLKRGEAFF
CDR3 DNA: TGTGCCAGCCTGAAAAGGGGTGAAGCTTTCTTT

V gene: TRBV11-2
D gene: .
J gene: TRBJ1-4
clone size: .
CDR3 protein: CASSPRAFNEKLFF
CDR3 DNA: TGTGCCAGCAGCCCGCGGGCGTTTAATGAAAAACTGTTTTTT

V gene: TRBV30
D gene: TRBD2
J gene: TRBJ2-5
clone size: .
CDR3 protein: CAWSVRGAGGETQYF
CDR3 DNA: TGTGCCTGGAGTGTACGGGGAGCGGGGGGAGAGACCCAGTACTTC

V gene: TRBV7-8
D gene: .
J gene: TRBJ1-6
clone size: .
CDR3 protein: CASSSGDWGHSPLHF
CDR3 DNA: TGTGCCAGCAGCTCCGGGGACTGGGGGCATTCACCCCTCCACTTT

V gene: TRBV4-1
D gene: TRBD2
J gene: TRBJ2-4
clone size: .
CDR3 protein: CASSHSSGGKNIQYF
CDR3 DNA: TGCGCCAGCAGCCATTCTAGCGGGGGCAAAAACATTCAGTACTTC

V gene: TRBV6-5
D gene: TRBD1
J gene: TRBJ1-1
clone size: .
CDR3 protein: CASSLQGRRTTEAFF
CDR3 DNA: TGTGCCAGCAGTTTACAGGGGAGGAGAACAACTGAAGCTTTCTTT

V gene: TRBV9
D gene: TRBD2
J gene: TRBJ2-1
clone size: .
CDR3 protein: CASSVGLAGGHNEQFF
CDR3 DNA: TGTGCCAGCAGCGTAGGGCTAGCGGGAGGCCACAATGAGCAGTTCTTC

V gene: TRBV6-5
D gene: .
J gene: TRBJ1-4
clone size: few
CDR3 protein: CASSGLGTGNEKLFF
CDR3 DNA: TGTGCCAGCAGCGGACTTGGGACGGGAAATGAAAAACTGTTTTTT

V gene: TRBV10-3
D gene: .
J gene: TRBJ2-5
clone size: once
CDR3 protein: CAISGYQETQYF
CDR3 DNA: TGTGCCATCAGTGGGTACCAAGAGACCCAGTACTTC

V gene: TRBV6-2/TRBV6-3
D gene: TRBD1
J gene: TRBJ1-1
clone size: .
CDR3 protein: CASSTGDSSNTEAFF
CDR3 DNA: TGTGCCAGCAGTACCGGGGACAGTTCGAACACTGAAGCTTTCTTT

V gene: TRBV5-1
D gene: TRBD1
J gene: TRBJ1-6
clone size: .
CDR3 protein: CASSTGTGYSPLHF
CDR3 DNA: TGCGCCAGCAGCACCGGGACAGGGTATTCACCCCTCCACTTT

V gene: TRBV27
D gene: .
J gene: TRBJ1-6
clone size: many
CDR3 protein: CASSLQGPLYNSPLHF
CDR3 DNA: TGTGCCAGCAGTTTGCAGGGGCCTCTTTATAATTCACCCCTCCACTTT

V gene: TRBV7-9
D gene: .
J gene: TRBJ1-3
clone size: .
CDR3 protein: CASTLTGDSGNTIYF
CDR3 DNA: TGTGCCAGCACCCTGACAGGTGACTCTGGAAACACCATATATTTT

V gene: TRBV7-3
D gene: .
J gene: TRBJ2-5
clone size: .
CDR3 protein: CASSLTRDLGQETQYF
CDR3 DNA: TGTGCCAGCAGCTTAACAAGAGATCTCGGGCAAGAGACCCAGTACTTC

V gene: TRBV12-3/TRBV12-4
D gene: .
J gene: TRBJ2-7
clone size: once
CDR3 protein: CASSPRYEQYF
CDR3 DNA: TGTGCCAGCAGTCCAAGGTACGAGCAGTACTTC

V gene: TRBV19
D gene: .
J gene: TRBJ1-1
clone size: .
CDR3 protein: CASTLGGDTEAFF
CDR3 DNA: TGTGCCAGTACCCTAGGAGGGGACACTGAAGCTTTCTTT

V gene: TRBV12-3/TRBV12-4
D gene: .
J gene: TRBJ1-5
clone size: .
CDR3 protein: CASSLFGEQPQHF
CDR3 DNA: TGTGCCAGCAGTTTATTTGGTGAGCAGCCCCAGCATTTT

V gene: TRBV5-1
D gene: .
J gene: TRBJ1-6
clone size: .
CDR3 protein: CASSLAQGHQAGSPLHF
CDR3 DNA: TGCGCCAGCAGCTTGGCCCAGGGACACCAGGCAGGTTCGCCCCTCCACTTT

V gene: TRBV18
D gene: TRBD1
J gene: TRBJ1-2
clone size: once
CDR3 protein: CASSPEGQATYGYTF
CDR3 DNA: TGTGCCAGCTCACCCGAGGGACAGGCCACCTATGGCTACACCTTC

V gene: TRBV27
D gene: .
J gene: TRBJ1-2
clone size: .
CDR3 protein: CASSLAGLSYTF
CDR3 DNA: TGTGCCAGCAGTTTGGCGGGACTCAGCTACACCTTC

V gene: TRBV21-1
D gene: .
J gene: TRBJ1-1
clone size: once
CDR3 protein: CASSNFTGTVNTEAFF
CDR3 DNA: TGTGCCAGCAGCAACTTTACCGGGACAGTTAACACTGAAGCTTTCTTT

V gene: TRBV7-2
D gene: TRBD1
J gene: TRBJ1-3
clone size: .
CDR3 protein: CASRQGGFSGNTIYF
CDR3 DNA: TGTGCCAGCAGACAGGGGGGCTTCTCTGGAAACACCATATATTTT

V gene: TRBV6-5
D gene: TRBD1
J gene: TRBJ2-5
clone size: once
CDR3 protein: CASPGTGEETQYF
CDR3 DNA: TGTGCCAGTCCCGGGACAGGGGAAGAGACCCAGTACTTC

V gene: TRBV5-1
D gene: TRBD2
J gene: TRBJ2-3
clone size: .
CDR3 protein: CASSQAPGLAGGRDTQYF
CDR3 DNA: TGCGCCAGCAGCCAGGCGCCGGGACTAGCGGGGGGGAGAGATACGCAGTATTTT

V gene: TRBV7-9
D gene: TRBD1
J gene: TRBJ1-2
clone size: few
CDR3 protein: CASSLGTGADYGYTF
CDR3 DNA: TGTGCCAGCAGCTTAGGGACAGGGGCCGACTATGGCTACACCTTC

V gene: TRBV18
D gene: .
J gene: TRBJ1-1
clone size: .
CDR3 protein: CASSPSIGGVNTEAFF
CDR3 DNA: TGTGCCAGCTCACCATCCATTGGAGGGGTGAACACTGAAGCTTTCTTT

V gene: TRBV4-2
D gene: .
J gene: TRBJ1-1
clone size: .
CDR3 protein: CASSQEPGVTEAFF
CDR3 DNA: TGTGCCAGCAGCCAAGAGCCGGGTGTCACTGAAGCTTTCTTT

V gene: TRBV18
D gene: .
J gene: TRBJ2-5
clone size: few
CDR3 protein: CASSLQETQYF
CDR3 DNA: TGTGCCAGCTCCCTCCAAGAGACCCAGTACTTC

V gene: TRBV7-9
D gene: TRBD1
J gene: TRBJ1-2
clone size: .
CDR3 protein: CASSRLGQSNGYTF
CDR3 DNA: TGTGCCAGCAGCCGCTTGGGACAGTCAAATGGCTACACCTTC

V gene: TRBV30
D gene: .
J gene: TRBJ1-2
clone size: .
CDR3 protein: CAWSRGGGEPYGYTF
CDR3 DNA: TGTGCCTGGTCTCGGGGTGGGGGTGAACCCTATGGCTACACCTTC

V gene: TRBV7-6
D gene: TRBD2
J gene: TRBJ2-5
clone size: .
CDR3 protein: CASSSILAGAQETQYF
CDR3 DNA: TGTGCCAGCAGCTCAATACTAGCGGGAGCTCAAGAGACCCAGTACTTC

V gene: TRBV5-6
D gene: .
J gene: TRBJ1-1
clone size: .
CDR3 protein: CASSSMGVRLEAFF
CDR3 DNA: TGTGCCAGCAGCTCAATGGGGGTTCGATTGGAAGCTTTCTTT

V gene: TRBV10-3
D gene: .
J gene: TRBJ1-4
clone size: .
CDR3 protein: CASGVTNEKLFF
CDR3 DNA: TGTGCCTCTGGGGTTACTAATGAAAAACTGTTTTTT

V gene: TRBV27
D gene: .
J gene: TRBJ2-7
clone size: .
CDR3 protein: CASSPSSSYEQYF
CDR3 DNA: TGTGCCAGCAGCCCAAGTAGCTCCTACGAGCAGTACTTC

V gene: TRBV7-3
D gene: .
J gene: TRBJ1-1
clone size: few
CDR3 protein: CASSWTGTTEAFF
CDR3 DNA: TGTGCCAGCAGCTGGACCGGGACCACTGAAGCTTTCTTT

V gene: TRBV7-9
D gene: .
J gene: TRBJ1-1
clone size: .
CDR3 protein: CASSRGASTEAFF
CDR3 DNA: TGTGCCAGCAGCCGGGGGGCGAGCACTGAAGCTTTCTTT

V gene: TRBV5-8
D gene: .
J gene: TRBJ1-2
clone size: once
CDR3 protein: CASSLGSRPNYGYTF
CDR3 DNA: TGTGCCAGCAGCTTGGGTAGTCGGCCTAACTATGGCTACACCTTC

V gene: TRBV5-1
D gene: .
J gene: TRBJ2-7
clone size: .
CDR3 protein: CASSHGTPDEQYF
CDR3 DNA: TGCGCCAGCAGCCATGGGACTCCGGACGAGCAGTACTTC

V gene: TRBV7-9
D gene: TRBD1
J gene: TRBJ1-1
clone size: .
CDR3 protein: CASSSDRASREAFF
CDR3 DNA: TGTGCCAGCAGCTCGGACAGGGCTTCTCGTGAAGCTTTCTTT

V gene: TRBV3-1/TRBV3-2
D gene: .
J gene: TRBJ2-7
clone size: .
CDR3 protein: CASSQGSTGQYF
CDR3 DNA: TGTGCCAGCAGCCAAGGGTCCACGGGGCAGTACTTC